One and the same sample provided the 8 T cell receptor beta chains below, sequenced in a study of shared clonotypes between healthy human individuals. Clones were sequenced by immunoSEQ multiplex PCR, and TCRdb holds only the in-frame ones, with some missing. The sample lists about 1.1 million clones, 70% to 80% occurring once. The specimen sequenced was memory CD4+ T cells from PBMCs. Subset noted: CD45RA-negative fraction. The receptors stem from a man between 18 and 29 years old in good health. Some clones in this sample may be carry-over from other donors' samples.

This chain uses TRBV9 with TRBJ2-1; 11 bases are shared with TRBD2. Per germline, CDR1 SGDLS and CDR2 YYNGEE. J lost 0 bases, V lost 0 bases, and 5 bases had no gene match. The CDR3 extends over 18 amino acids. As DNA, the CDR3 is TGTGCCAGCAGCGTAGCTACCACTAGCGGGAGCTCCTACAATGAGCAGTTCTTC. It translates to CASSVATTSGSSYNEQFF.

The chain uses TRBV19 and TRBJ2-1; 7 bases are shared with TRBD1. The CDR3 spans 15 residues. Per germline, CDR1 LNHDA and CDR2 SQIVND (reference sequence). V lost 4 bases to trimming and J lost 4 bases; unmatched junction nucleotides: 7. CDR3 DNA sequence: TGTGCCAGTAGTAGGACCGGGACAGTTTACAATGAGCAGTTCTTC. Protein product: CASSRTGTVYNEQFF. The complete variable domain, with remaining parts taken from reference TRBV19 and TRBJ2-1, reads DGGITQSPKYLFRKEGQNVTLSCEQNLNHDAMYWYRQDPGQGLRLIYYSQIVNDFQKGDIAEGYSVSREKKESFPLTVTSAQKNPTAFYLCASSRTGTVYNEQFFGPGTRLTVL.

The chain recombines TRBV19 with TRBJ2-2; D call uncertain. Germline V gene sequence: CDR1 LNHDA, CDR2 SQIVND (reference sequence). V was pared by 5 bases and J by 4 bases, with 5 bases between. The CDR3 is 12 residues long. The CDR3 is CASSLLTGELFF. DNA of the CDR3: TGTGCCAGTAGTCTACTCACCGGGGAGCTGTTTTTT.

The rearrangement links TRBV19 to TRBJ1-5; D unresolved. The CDR3 spans 12 residues. The germline V gene encodes CDR1 LNHDA and CDR2 SQIVND (reference sequence). V gave up 2 bases and J gave up 7 bases, with 6 bases separating them. In DNA form, the CDR3 reads TGTGCCAGTAGTATAAAAACCCAGCCCCAGCATTTT. Translation: CASSIKTQPQHF.

The rearrangement joins TRBV2 to TRBJ1-1, with D possibly TRBD1 on 6 matching bases. Germline CDR1 is SNHLY and CDR2 is FYNNEI. V was clipped by 7 bases and J by 1 base, with 13 bases between them. The CDR3 runs 14 residues. The chain's CDR3 is CASKLGQTNTEAFF. DNA for the CDR3: TGTGCCAGCAAATTAGGACAGACGAACACTGAAGCTTTCTTT.

This chain connects TRBV7-2 to TRBJ2-2, with 8 bases aligning to TRBD1. Germline V CDR1 and CDR2: SGHTA, FQGNSA. With V trimmed by 2 bases and J by 4 bases, 3 bases remained unmatched. The CDR3 runs to 15 residues. As DNA, the CDR3 is TGTGCCAGCAGCTTACTGACAGGGGTCACCGGGGAGCTGTTTTTT. Translation gives CASSLLTGVTGELFF.

Points on this clone: Other DNA sequences from this sample encode an identical CDR3 as well. This sequence joins TRBV18 and TRBJ1-1; D uncertain. CDR3 length equals 14 residues. From germline, CDR1 is KGHSH and CDR2 LQKENI. The ends were cut back, 3 bases at V and 2 bases at J, with 10 bases in the middle. For the CDR3, the DNA is TGTGCCAGCTCACCTGGTCAGGTTAACACTGAAGCTTTCTTT. It codes for CASSPGQVNTEAFF.

V gene TRBV6-6 combines with J gene TRBJ2-1; 13 bases map to TRBD2. The germline V gene has CDR1 MNHNY and CDR2 SVGAGI (reference sequence). J was trimmed by 8 bases and V by 2 bases; bases with no gene match: 3. The CDR3 extends over 15 amino acids. DNA of the CDR3: TGTGCCAGCAGTTACCGACTAGCGGGAGGTGATGAGCAGTTCTTC. It translates to CASSYRLAGGDEQFF.